The present TCR beta chain was sequenced within a study of regulatory T cells in long-lasting Graves disease. Study as a whole: Recently diagnosed Graves' patients had received antithyroid drugs for under 3 months. Study findings and constraints: Persistent Graves' patients showed less TCR diversity than newly diagnosed ones. A greater number of public clonotypes (approximately 2,500) was shared by persistent patients than by new patients (over 900). When disease was persistent, TRBV28, TRBJ1-2 and TRBJ2-5 were the favored segments.

Building of the TCR beta libraries involved iRepertoire HTBI primers and Arm-PCR of CDR3 regions. TCRdb re-analysed the multiplex PCR reads in MiXCR, keeping a single row per CDR3 protein. The data contain about 380,000 distinct CDR3 sequences, around 15% of them singletons. The CDR3 is 13 amino acids. Per the germline V gene, CDR1 is WSHSY and CDR2 is SAAADI. The V and J ends lost 10 bases and 0 bases, in that order; junction bases with no gene match: 5. In regard to this clonotype: Its specificity is not known.

Time point described: newly diagnosed GD, antithyroid drugs for less than 3 months. The authors made the TCR library using RNA they extracted from PBMCs. The TCR comes from a female donor with Graves disease. The chain is built from TRBV10-2 and TRBJ2-7; 8 bases map to TRBD1. The sample was peripheral blood mononuclear cells (PBMCs), taken at new diagnosis, from a patient treated with antithyroid drugs. The CDR3 bases are TGCGCCACCCGGGGACAGGTCTCCTACGAGCAGTACTTC. Translation: CATRGQVSYEQYF.